This T cell receptor beta chain was profiled in a study of cytomegalovirus exposure and HLA in healthy donors. Amplification used 60 Vbeta primers and 13 Jbeta primers. Profiling relied on immunoSEQ multiplex PCR, and the TCRdb table lists in-frame clones only, not all of them. Here the sample spans 150,000 to 200,000 clones, 80% being singletons. Germline V gene lookup returns CDR1 MNHEY and CDR2 SMNVEV (reference sequence). Trimming left V 2 bases short and J 2 bases short, with 10 bases between. This CDR3 is 14 amino acids long. This clonotype originated in a woman between 35 and 50 years old in good health and CMV-seronegative. Sequenced: PBMCs. This rearrangement joins TRBV27 to TRBJ2-7; D is possibly TRBD1 (6 bases). The CDR3 reads CASSLLDRTYEQYF. The CDR3 DNA reads TGTGCCAGCAGTTTACTGGACAGAACCTACGAGCAGTACTTC.